Each of the 4 T cell receptor beta chains below was sequenced from the same sample in a study of blood T cell repertoires in COVID-19. Some clones are missing from TCRdb's copy, which holds only in-frame ones; the method was immunoSEQ multiplex PCR. The sample carries roughly 400,000 clones, around 90% recorded once. The specimen sequenced was PBMCs or T cells enriched from blood (not recorded which). The receptors shown here come from a man aged 18 to 30 who had recovered from COVID-19.

The chain links TRBV9 to TRBJ2-7; D is ambiguous. V was cut by 0 bases and J by 7 bases, with 11 bases left in between. The germline V gene encodes CDR1 SGDLS and CDR2 YYNGEE. This CDR3 is 13 amino acids long. The CDR3 here is CASSVDYASEQYF. CDR3 DNA sequence: TGTGCCAGCAGCGTAGACTATGCCTCGGAGCAGTACTTC.

The chain recombines TRBV9 with TRBJ2-7, with 8 bases identical to TRBD1. This CDR3 comprises 15 residues. Looked up from germline, CDR1 is SGDLS and CDR2 is YYNGEE. Trimming at V came to 4 bases and at J to 0 bases, leaving 6 bases not matched to a gene. In nucleotides, the CDR3 is TGTGCCAGCAGCCCCGGGACAGGTGTCTCCTACGAGCAGTACTTC. It yields the protein CASSPGTGVSYEQYF.

This clone showed up just once. This chain joins TRBV2 and TRBJ2-1; TRBD2 aligns across 8 bases. V lost 6 bases, J lost 5 bases, and 6 bases stayed unmatched. This CDR3 has 14 residues. Germline CDR1 SNHLY, CDR2 FYNNEI. CDR3 sequence: CASSSGRGNNEQFF. The CDR3 DNA follows: TGTGCCAGCAGCAGCGGGAGAGGTAACAATGAGCAGTTCTTC.

The CDR3 loop is CAAEGRENEKLFF. DNA for the CDR3: TGTGCGGCGGAGGGACGGGAGAATGAAAAACTGTTTTTT. J is TRBJ1-4 and V is TRBV19; possible D gene TRBD1, 5 bases. Germline loops: CDR1 LNHDA, CDR2 SQIVND (reference sequence). The CDR3 has 13 amino acids.